The rows below give T cell receptor beta chains drawn from one sample of a study of OX40 agonist ivuxolimab in advanced cancers. Data came from immunoSEQ multiplex PCR; TCRdb stores just in-frame clones and leaves some out. The sample has about 81,000 clones; about 88% are singletons. The starting material was CD4+ or CD8+ T cells sorted from blood, obtained in a trial of the OX40 agonist ivuxolimab. These receptors were taken from an adult with an advanced solid tumor such as melanoma, head and neck, liver or kidney cancer. The CDR3 runs from the conserved cysteine through the conserved F or W. The D gene is left open where the match is weak. Not every row has a clone size; where given, it reads once, few, many or a size class.

V,J,D,size,CDR3,DNA
TRBV5-5,TRBJ2-6,.,.,CASSLEGTLLSGANVLTF,TGTGCCAGCAGCTTGGAGGGGACCCTATTATCTGGGGCCAACGTCCTGACTTTC
TRBV7-6,TRBJ1-1,TRBD1,.,CASSLVRQGAAEAFF,TGTGCCAGCAGCTTGGTTAGACAGGGGGCCGCTGAAGCTTTCTTT
TRBV5-6,TRBJ1-2,.,.,CASSLPTGNYGYTF,TGTGCCAGCAGCCTACCGACGGGAAACTATGGCTACACCTTC
TRBV6-5,TRBJ1-6,TRBD1,once,CASSATGVNSPLHF,TGTGCCAGCAGTGCAACAGGGGTCAACTCACCCCTCCACTTT
TRBV5-5,TRBJ1-3,.,.,CASSFQVMTSGNTIYF,TGTGCCAGCAGCTTTCAGGTCATGACTTCTGGAAACACCATATATTTT
TRBV5-4,TRBJ1-2,TRBD1,.,CASSPRTGGGYTF,TGTGCCAGCAGCCCTCGGACAGGGGGAGGCTACACCTTC
TRBV18,TRBJ1-2,.,.,CASSLGRDYGYTF,TGTGCCAGCTCACTCGGAAGGGACTATGGCTACACCTTC
TRBV5-4,TRBJ1-2,.,.,CASSFFSGAYGYTF,TGTGCCAGCAGCTTTTTTTCAGGGGCCTATGGCTACACCTTC
TRBV5-1,TRBJ2-1,TRBD2,.,CASSPWDSGGENEQFF,TGCGCCAGCAGCCCCTGGGATAGCGGGGGAGAAAATGAGCAGTTCTTC
TRBV18,TRBJ1-5,.,.,CASSPVGGDSNQPQHF,TGTGCCAGCTCACCGGTCGGCGGGGATAGCAATCAGCCCCAGCATTTT
TRBV7-2,TRBJ1-1,TRBD1,once,CASSFGTVSTEAFF,TGTGCCAGCAGCTTTGGGACAGTTTCCACTGAAGCTTTCTTT
TRBV5-4,TRBJ2-1,.,.,CASSLGGAVNNEQFF,TGTGCCAGCAGCTTGGGAGGGGCGGTCAACAATGAGCAGTTCTTC
TRBV18,TRBJ1-2,TRBD1,.,CASSPLLSPSGTGSGYTF,TGTGCCAGCTCACCACTCCTATCTCCGTCCGGGACAGGGAGTGGCTACACCTTC
TRBV14,TRBJ2-3,.,.,CASRVQGADTQYF,TGTGCCAGCAGGGTACAGGGTGCAGATACGCAGTATTTT
TRBV5-1,TRBJ2-5,TRBD1,.,CASNGQGASQETQYF,TGCGCCAGCAACGGACAGGGGGCTAGTCAAGAGACCCAGTACTTC
TRBV7-9,TRBJ2-3,TRBD1,.,CASSPGWAGGEYTQYF,TGTGCCAGCAGCCCAGGATGGGCAGGGGGCGAATATACGCAGTATTTT
TRBV15,TRBJ2-5,.,.,CATSRESQGKIKETQYF,TGTGCCACCAGCAGAGAAAGCCAGGGCAAGATCAAAGAGACCCAGTACTTC
TRBV7-2,TRBJ1-6,.,.,CASSLASPLHF,TGTGCCAGCAGCTTAGCCTCACCCCTCCACTTT
TRBV7-9,TRBJ1-5,TRBD1,.,CASSTWDSNQPQHF,TGTGCCAGCAGCACATGGGACAGTAATCAGCCCCAGCATTTT
TRBV7-3,TRBJ1-5,.,.,CASSLLGFSNQPQHF,TGTGCCAGCAGCTTACTAGGGTTTAGCAATCAGCCCCAGCATTTT
TRBV6-5,TRBJ2-3,.,.,CASRTWTSTDTQYF,TGTGCCAGCAGGACCTGGACAAGCACAGATACGCAGTATTTT
TRBV6-9,TRBJ1-2,.,.,CASSYHGVGYTF,TGTGCCAGCAGTTACCACGGGGTTGGCTACACCTTC
TRBV19,TRBJ1-5,TRBD1,.,CASSRDRGNQPQHF,TGTGCCAGTAGTCGGGACAGAGGCAATCAGCCCCAGCATTTT
TRBV6-1,TRBJ2-5,TRBD2,.,CASSLETSAQETQYF,TGTGCCAGCAGCCTTGAGACTAGCGCTCAAGAGACCCAGTACTTC
TRBV5-1,TRBJ1-1,.,.,CASSLSRASMNTEAFF,TGCGCCAGCAGCTTGAGTAGGGCCTCTATGAACACTGAAGCTTTCTTT
TRBV19,TRBJ1-2,.,.,CASSILSAGDGYTF,TGTGCCAGTAGTATACTGTCGGCAGGGGATGGCTACACCTTC
TRBV23-1,TRBJ1-1,.,.,CASSHYTEAFF,TGCGCCAGCAGCCATTACACTGAAGCTTTCTTT
TRBV5-1,TRBJ2-5,TRBD2,.,CASSAGLGGGGTQETQYF,TGCGCCAGCAGCGCGGGACTAGGGGGGGGAGGGACGCAAGAGACCCAGTACTTC
TRBV11-2,TRBJ1-2,.,few,CASTPHSKSDGYTF,TGTGCCAGCACCCCTCATTCGAAGTCGGATGGCTACACCTTC
TRBV18,TRBJ1-5,.,.,CASSPTSTVSNQPQHF,TGTGCCAGCTCACCGACGTCGACGGTTAGCAATCAGCCCCAGCATTTT
TRBV7-2,TRBJ1-5,.,.,CASSPIAGMAQHF,TGTGCCAGCAGCCCGATCGCGGGGATGGCCCAGCATTTT
TRBV25-1,TRBJ1-2,.,.,CASTDTRGYTF,TGTGCCAGCACTGACACACGGGGCTACACCTTC
TRBV7-2,TRBJ1-2,TRBD1,.,CASSLHQGANYGYTF,TGTGCCAGCAGCTTACACCAGGGGGCTAACTATGGCTACACCTTC